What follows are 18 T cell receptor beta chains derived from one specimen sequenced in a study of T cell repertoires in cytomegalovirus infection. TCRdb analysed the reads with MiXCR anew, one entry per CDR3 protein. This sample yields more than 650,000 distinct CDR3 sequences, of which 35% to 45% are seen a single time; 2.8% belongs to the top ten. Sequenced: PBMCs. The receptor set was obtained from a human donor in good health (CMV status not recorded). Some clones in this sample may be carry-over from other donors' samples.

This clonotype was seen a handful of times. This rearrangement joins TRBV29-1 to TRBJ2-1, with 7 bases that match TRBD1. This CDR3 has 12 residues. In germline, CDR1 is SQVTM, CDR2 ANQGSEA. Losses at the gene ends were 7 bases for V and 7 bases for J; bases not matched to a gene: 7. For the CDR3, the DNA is TGCAGCGCAGACAGGGCACAAAATGAGCAGTTCTTC. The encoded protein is CSADRAQNEQFF.

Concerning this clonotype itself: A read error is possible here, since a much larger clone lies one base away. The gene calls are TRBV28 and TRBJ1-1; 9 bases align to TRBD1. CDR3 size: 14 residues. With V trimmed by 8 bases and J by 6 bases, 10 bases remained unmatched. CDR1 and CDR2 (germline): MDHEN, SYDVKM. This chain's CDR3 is CASCSGTGNAEAFF. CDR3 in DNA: TGTGCCAGCTGCTCCGGGACAGGGAATGCTGAAGCTTTCTTT.

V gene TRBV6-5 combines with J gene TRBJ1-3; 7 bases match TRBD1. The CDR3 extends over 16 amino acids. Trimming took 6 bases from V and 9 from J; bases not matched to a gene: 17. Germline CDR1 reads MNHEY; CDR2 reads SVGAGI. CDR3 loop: CASRREGGGGRGTIYF. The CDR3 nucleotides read TGTGCCAGCAGAAGGGAGGGAGGGGGCGGAAGAGGCACCATATATTTT.

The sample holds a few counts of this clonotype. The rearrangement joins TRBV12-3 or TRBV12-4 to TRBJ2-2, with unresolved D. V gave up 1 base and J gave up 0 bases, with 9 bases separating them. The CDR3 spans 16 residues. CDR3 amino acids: CASSLGLGANTGELFF. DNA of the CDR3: TGTGCCAGCAGTTTAGGGCTCGGCGCGAACACCGGGGAGCTGTTTTTT.

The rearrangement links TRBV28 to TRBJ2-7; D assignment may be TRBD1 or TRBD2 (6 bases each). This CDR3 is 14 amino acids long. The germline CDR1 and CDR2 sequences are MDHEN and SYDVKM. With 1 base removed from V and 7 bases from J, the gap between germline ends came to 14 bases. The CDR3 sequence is CASSLFWGAVEQYF. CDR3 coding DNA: TGTGCCAGCAGTTTATTTTGGGGGGCAGTTGAGCAGTACTTC.

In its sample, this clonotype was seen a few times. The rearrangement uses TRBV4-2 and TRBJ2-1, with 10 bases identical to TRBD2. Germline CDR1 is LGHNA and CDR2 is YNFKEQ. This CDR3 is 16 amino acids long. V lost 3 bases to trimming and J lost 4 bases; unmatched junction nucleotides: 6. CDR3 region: CASSQSLAGEYNEQFF. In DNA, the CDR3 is TGTGCCAGCAGCCAGTCCCTAGCGGGAGAGTACAATGAGCAGTTCTTC.

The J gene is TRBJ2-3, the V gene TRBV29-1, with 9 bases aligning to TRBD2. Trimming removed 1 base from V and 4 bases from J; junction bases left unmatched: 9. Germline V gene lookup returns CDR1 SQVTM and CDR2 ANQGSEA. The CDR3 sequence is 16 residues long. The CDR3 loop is CSVEAASGKVPDTQYF. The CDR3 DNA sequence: TGCAGCGTTGAAGCTGCTAGCGGGAAAGTCCCAGATACGCAGTATTTT.

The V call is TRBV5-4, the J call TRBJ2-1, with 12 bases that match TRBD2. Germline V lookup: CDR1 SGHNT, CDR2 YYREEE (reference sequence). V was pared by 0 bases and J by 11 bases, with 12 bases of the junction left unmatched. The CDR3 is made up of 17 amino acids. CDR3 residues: CASSLGTSGARGNKQFF. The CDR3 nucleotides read TGTGCCAGCAGCTTGGGGACTAGCGGGGCGCGGGGTAATAAGCAGTTCTTC.

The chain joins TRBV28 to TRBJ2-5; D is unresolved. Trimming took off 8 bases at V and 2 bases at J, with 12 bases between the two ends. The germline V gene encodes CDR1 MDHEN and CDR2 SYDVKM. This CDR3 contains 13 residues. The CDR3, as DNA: TGTGCCAGCGGGCCTCGAGGACAAGAGACCCAGTACTTC. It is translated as CASGPRGQETQYF.

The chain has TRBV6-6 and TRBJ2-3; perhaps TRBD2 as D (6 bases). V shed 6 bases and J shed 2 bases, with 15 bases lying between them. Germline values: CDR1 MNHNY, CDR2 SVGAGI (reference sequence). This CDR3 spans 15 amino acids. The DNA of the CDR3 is TGTGCCAGCAGCGGCTTGACTAGTCCCACAGATACGCAGTATTTT. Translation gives CASSGLTSPTDTQYF.

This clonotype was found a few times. In DNA form, the CDR3 reads TGTGCCAGTCGACAAACGCAAGAGACCCAGTACTTC. It yields the protein CASRQTQETQYF. This chain uses TRBV6-1 with TRBJ2-5; no clear D gene. Germline values: CDR1 MNHNS, CDR2 SASEGT. Trimming took off 9 bases at V and 2 bases at J, with 10 bases between the two ends. The CDR3 is 12 amino acids.

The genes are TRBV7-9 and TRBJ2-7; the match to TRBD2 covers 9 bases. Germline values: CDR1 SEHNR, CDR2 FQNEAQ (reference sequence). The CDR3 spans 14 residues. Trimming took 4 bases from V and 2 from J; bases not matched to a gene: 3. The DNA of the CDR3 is TGTGCCAGCAGCTACGCGGGGGGGGCCTACGAGCAGTACTTC. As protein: CASSYAGGAYEQYF.

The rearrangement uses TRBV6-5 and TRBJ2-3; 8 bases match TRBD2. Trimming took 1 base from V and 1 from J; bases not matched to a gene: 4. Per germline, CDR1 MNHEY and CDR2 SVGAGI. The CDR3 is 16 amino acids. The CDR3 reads CASSYYAGGRTDTQYF. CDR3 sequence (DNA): TGTGCCAGCAGTTACTACGCGGGGGGCCGCACAGATACGCAGTATTTT.

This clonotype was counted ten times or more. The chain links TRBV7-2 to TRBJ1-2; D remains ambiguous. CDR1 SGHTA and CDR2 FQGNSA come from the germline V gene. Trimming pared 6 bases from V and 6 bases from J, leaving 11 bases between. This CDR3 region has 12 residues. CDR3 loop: CASRREVDGYTF. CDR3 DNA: TGTGCCAGCAGACGGGAGGTCGATGGCTACACCTTC.

The CDR3 loop reads CASSSSWPSTEAFF. CDR3 in DNA: TGTGCCAGCAGCTCCTCCTGGCCGAGCACTGAAGCTTTCTTT. V and J are TRBV11-2 and TRBJ1-1; D unclear. Per the germline V gene, CDR1 is SGHAT and CDR2 is FQNNGV. The CDR3 is 14 residues long. Trimming stripped 4 bases from V and 4 bases from J, with 13 bases between.

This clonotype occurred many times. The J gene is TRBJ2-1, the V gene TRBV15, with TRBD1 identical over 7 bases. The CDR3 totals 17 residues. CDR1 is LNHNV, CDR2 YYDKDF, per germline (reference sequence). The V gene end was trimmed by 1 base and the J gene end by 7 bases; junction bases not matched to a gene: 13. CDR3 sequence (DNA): TGTGCCACCAGCAGAGTAGTAAAGAGACAGGGACGGAATGAGCAGTTCTTC. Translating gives CATSRVVKRQGRNEQFF.

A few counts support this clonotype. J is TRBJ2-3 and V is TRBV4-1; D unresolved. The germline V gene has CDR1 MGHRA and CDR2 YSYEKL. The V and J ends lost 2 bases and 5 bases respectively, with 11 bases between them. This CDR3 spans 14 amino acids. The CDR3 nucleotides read TGCGCCAGCAGCCAACCCACTGAGGTAGATACGCAGTATTTT. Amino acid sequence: CASSQPTEVDTQYF.

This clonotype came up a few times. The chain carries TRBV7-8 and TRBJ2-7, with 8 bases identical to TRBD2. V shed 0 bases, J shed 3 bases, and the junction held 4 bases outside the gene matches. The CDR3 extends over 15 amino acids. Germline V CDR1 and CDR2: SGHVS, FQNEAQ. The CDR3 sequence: CASSLAGRGDYEQYF. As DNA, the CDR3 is TGTGCCAGCAGCTTAGCCGGGAGGGGAGACTACGAGCAGTACTTC.